This T cell receptor beta chain appears in the sequencing data of a study of T cells after yellow fever vaccination. In the study overall: Each low-cell-number fraction was prepared by means of SMART-Seq v4 Ultra Low Input.

Findings and limits, study-wide: Weaker in magnitude, the secondary response showed a faster peak on day 5 versus 15. Abundant contaminating clonotypes from the bulk population could appear in FACS-sorted repertoires.

Template switching by 5'RACE produced TCR cDNA, adding a universal primer site and UMIs. TCRdb used MiXCR to reprocess the 5' RACE reads, holding one entry per CDR3 protein. The sample lists approximately 510,000 distinct CDR3 sequences; 21% were seen once. A note on this clonotype: Its target is not known.

The sequenced sample was PBMCs, obtained 21 days after the first yellow fever vaccination. The TCR was taken from a man younger than 35 who received the YFV17D yellow fever vaccine.

The chain's CDR3 is CASSSGVSTDTQYF. CDR3 coding DNA: TGTGCCAGTAGTAGCGGGGTGAGCACAGATACGCAGTATTTT. This chain connects TRBV19 to TRBJ2-3; D is possibly TRBD2 (6 bases). The CDR3 spans 14 residues. Germline CDR1 is LNHDA and CDR2 is SQIVND (reference sequence). With 4 bases removed from V and 0 bases from J, the gap between germline ends came to 8 bases.